This TCR beta chain was observed in a study of shared clonotypes between healthy human individuals. Findings and caveats of the study: Non-shared clonotypes displayed generation probabilities falling below those of clonotypes present in all four donors.

The authors divided CD4+ cells into CD45RA+ naive and CD45RA-negative memory subsets. For every subset, genomic DNA was evenly distributed across several immunoSEQ plates. Sorted-subset replicate PCR reactions were performed with about 210 ng DNA, corresponding to 30,000 or so T cell genomes. The table came from immunoSEQ multiplex PCR; TCRdb's copy has only in-frame clones and leaves some out. The data hold a few million clones, with approximately 93% observed a single time. The CDR3 covers 15 residues. The V gene's germline CDR1 is SGHRS and CDR2 YFSETQ. V lost 4 bases, J lost 3 bases, and 2 bases stayed unmatched. About this clone: Antigen unknown. This same CDR3 is encoded by further DNA sequences in the sample.

Input material: naive CD4+ T cells from PBMCs. Sample subset: CD45RA+ positively selected. The V and J genes are TRBV5-1 and TRBJ2-7; 15 bases line up with TRBD2. This TCR was recovered from a man in his late teens or twenties in good health. Some clones in this sample may be carry-over from other donors' samples. CDR3 sequence reads: CASSRGLAGGYEQYF. The CDR3 DNA reads TGCGCCAGCAGCAGGGGACTAGCGGGAGGCTACGAGCAGTACTTC.